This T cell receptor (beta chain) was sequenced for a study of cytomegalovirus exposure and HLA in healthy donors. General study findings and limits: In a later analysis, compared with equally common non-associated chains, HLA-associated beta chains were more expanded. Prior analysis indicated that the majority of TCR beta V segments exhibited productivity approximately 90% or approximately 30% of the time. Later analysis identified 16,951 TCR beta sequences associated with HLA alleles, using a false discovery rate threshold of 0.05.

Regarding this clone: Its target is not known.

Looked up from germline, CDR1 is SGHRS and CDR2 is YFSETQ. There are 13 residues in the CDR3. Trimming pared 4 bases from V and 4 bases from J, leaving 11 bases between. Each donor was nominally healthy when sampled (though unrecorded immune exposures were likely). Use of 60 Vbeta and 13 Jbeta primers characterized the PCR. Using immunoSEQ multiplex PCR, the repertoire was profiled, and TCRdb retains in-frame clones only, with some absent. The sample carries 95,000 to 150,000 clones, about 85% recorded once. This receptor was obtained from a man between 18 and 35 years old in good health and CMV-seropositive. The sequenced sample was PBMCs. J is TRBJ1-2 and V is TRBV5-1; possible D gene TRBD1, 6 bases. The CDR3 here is CASSQDSIYGYTF. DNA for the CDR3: TGCGCCAGCAGCCAGGACAGTATCTATGGCTACACCTTC.